The clone carrying this T cell receptor (beta chain) was seen once. TCRdb keeps only in-frame clones here, not all; method: immunoSEQ multiplex PCR. The table lists 150,000 to 200,000 clones, almost 90% of them singletons, with about 5.3% in the top ten. This entry comes from a study of control samples from healthy donors and cancer patients. Germline V CDR1 and CDR2: MGHRA, YSYEKL. CDR3 length: 15 residues. V shed 1 base and J 1 base; nucleotides not matched to a gene: 4. The chain recombines TRBV4-1 with TRBJ2-7, with 7 bases aligning to TRBD1. The sample taken for sequencing was blood. This sequence originates from a woman aged 30 to 39 in good health. The chain's CDR3 is CASSQVFRGSYEQYF. The CDR3 DNA is TGCGCCAGCAGCCAAGTATTCAGGGGGTCCTACGAGCAGTACTTC.